The TCR beta chain described here comes from a study of T cell changes during pregnancy in multiple sclerosis. The assay was immunoSEQ multiplex PCR, and TCRdb's table has in-frame clones only and misses some. The repertoire consists of about 53,000 clones, with nearly 95% occurring once and the leading ten covering less than 0.6%. Trimming left V 6 bases short and J 7 bases short, with 18 bases between. The V gene's germline CDR1 is LNHNV and CDR2 YYDKDF (reference sequence). The CDR3 has 14 amino acids. The sample here was CD4+ T cells from peripheral blood mononuclear cells, taken in the third trimester of pregnancy. This TCR was sampled from a female donor with multiple sclerosis, enrolled in a pregnancy study. The V and J genes are TRBV15 and TRBJ1-2, with D possibly TRBD1 on 5 matching bases. CDR3 nucleotide sequence: TGTGCCACCAGAGGGGCCCCCACGTTTGGTGGCTACACCTTC. Its translation: CATRGAPTFGGYTF.